This TCR beta chain appears in the sequencing data of a study of post-analysis software for immune sequencing data. Whole-study context: Both relapsing-remitting and secondary progressive multiple sclerosis featured among the disease courses, as did progressive-relapsing multiple sclerosis. Study-wide results and limits: Compared with controls, patients had more of five or six TRBV segments, including TRBV5-6, TRBV5-1 and TRBV20-1.

About this clonotype: Antigen unknown.

The CDR3 is 14 amino acids. The germline CDR1 and CDR2 sequences are DFQATT and SNEGSKA (reference sequence). Included in the TCR beta cDNA libraries were unique molecular identifiers. In TCRdb, the PCR reads were re-called with MiXCR into one record per CDR3 protein. The data hold around 710,000 distinct CDR3 sequences, with more than 45% observed a single time. The TCR comes from a girl between 10 and 17 years old with multiple sclerosis. Material for sequencing was blood. The rearrangement links TRBV20-1 to TRBJ2-5, with 9 bases fitting TRBD2. The J call may be incorrect, as the DNA end agrees better with TRBJ2-7. The CDR3 loop reads CSAKMGGGAREQYF. CDR3 DNA: TGCAGTGCCAAGATGGGCGGGGGGGCCCGCGAGCAGTACTTC.